These 15 T cell receptor beta chains were sequenced from one sample in a study of T cell responses to AZD1222 COVID-19 vaccine. The data were produced by immunoSEQ multiplex PCR, yet TCRdb's version contains in-frame clones alone and is incomplete. The sample contains under 250,000 clones, 90% to 95% of which appear only once. The sequencing here drew on peripheral blood, taken on day 0 of MenACWY control vaccination. The receptor source for this set is an adult in good health.

The chain uses TRBV28 and TRBJ1-5; maybe TRBD1 (5 bases). Looked up from germline, CDR1 is MDHEN and CDR2 is SYDVKM. The CDR3 covers 15 residues. Trimming removed 8 bases from V and 6 bases from J, with 20 bases in between. CDR3 protein: CASPPLGREGQPQHF. The CDR3 nucleotides read TGTGCCAGCCCCCCCCTTGGCAGGGAAGGTCAGCCCCAGCATTTT.

V is TRBV7-2 and J is TRBJ1-5; D perhaps matches TRBD1 (6 bases). Germline CDR1 and CDR2: SGHTA and FQGNSA. V dropped 4 bases and J dropped 2 bases, with 12 bases sitting between them. The CDR3 has 15 residues. The CDR3 DNA is TGTGCCAGCAGCTCTCAGGGGTTAGGCAATCAGCCCCAGCATTTT. The encoded protein is CASSSQGLGNQPQHF.

The gene calls are TRBV5-1 and TRBJ1-6; possibly TRBD1 for D (5 bases). V lost 0 bases to trimming and J lost 8 bases, with 12 bases between them. The CDR3 has 15 residues. CDR1 and CDR2 (germline): SGHRS, YFSETQ. The CDR3 DNA reads TGCGCCAGCAGCTTGGAGGCAGGGTTACATTCACCCCTCCACTTT. Amino acids: CASSLEAGLHSPLHF.

V usage is TRBV10-3 and J usage is TRBJ1-3; D not certain. Germline values: CDR1 ENHRY, CDR2 SYGVKD. The V gene lost 4 bases and the J gene lost 4 bases, with 11 bases spanning the gap. The CDR3 has 14 amino acids. The CDR3 sequence is CAISGGLGGNTIYF. DNA of the CDR3: TGTGCCATCAGTGGAGGGCTCGGAGGAAACACCATATATTTT.

The chain employs TRBV30 and TRBJ1-2, with no clear D. The CDR3 is made up of 15 amino acids. Trimming left V 3 bases short and J 3 bases short, with 17 bases between. Germline V gene data show CDR1 as GTSNPN and CDR2 as SVGIG (reference sequence). The CDR3 here is CAWRDGRAGYYGYTF. As DNA, the CDR3 is TGTGCCTGGAGAGACGGGAGGGCTGGGTACTATGGCTACACCTTC.

This chain uses TRBV6-6 with TRBJ1-4; possibly TRBD1 for D (6 bases). The CDR3 length is 15 residues. Trimming pared 2 bases from V and 7 bases from J, leaving 14 bases between. Per germline, CDR1 MNHNY and CDR2 SVGAGI (reference sequence). CDR3 DNA: TGTGCCAGCAGTTACGAAACAGGGACGTTTGAAAAACTGTTTTTT. Protein: CASSYETGTFEKLFF.

This chain joins TRBV3-1 (or the pseudogene TRBV3-2) and TRBJ2-3; no reliable D call. Germline CDR1 reads LGHDT; CDR2 reads YNNKEL (reference sequence). Trimming left V 5 bases short and J 2 bases short, with 17 bases between. The CDR3 spans 16 residues. The CDR3 region is CASSWRRDAYTDTQYF. CDR3 DNA: TGTGCCAGCAGCTGGCGGCGCGACGCCTACACAGATACGCAGTATTTT.

The rearrangement joins TRBV7-3 to TRBJ1-5; the D gene is possibly TRBD1 (5 bases). The CDR3 spans 19 residues. Germline V CDR1 and CDR2: SGHTA, FQGTGA. The germline V and J ends were trimmed by 2 bases and 10 bases, with 30 bases remaining between them. CDR3 loop: CASSLLREGLMPRIEPQHF. The CDR3 DNA is TGTGCCAGCAGCTTACTCAGGGAGGGATTAATGCCTCGGATTGAACCCCAGCATTTT.

V usage is TRBV2 and J usage is TRBJ2-7; D call uncertain. The CDR3 sequence is 13 residues long. The V and J ends lost 4 bases and 3 bases respectively, with 10 bases between them. Germline CDR1 and CDR2: SNHLY and FYNNEI. The CDR3 DNA is TGTGCCAGCAGTGGGGCCATTAACTACGAGCAGTACTTC. This sequence encodes CASSGAINYEQYF.

The V gene is TRBV5-1, the J gene TRBJ1-4, with 7 bases lining up with TRBD1. The length of the CDR3 is 13 residues. The germline V gene encodes CDR1 SGHRS and CDR2 YFSETQ. Trimming took 4 bases from V and 7 from J; bases not matched to a gene: 4. CDR3 sequence reads: CASSDGTVEKLFF. The CDR3 region has the DNA TGCGCCAGCAGCGACGGGACAGTTGAAAAACTGTTTTTT.

The V and J genes are TRBV7-3 and TRBJ2-1, with 13 bases aligning to TRBD2. Germline-derived CDR1 and CDR2 are SGHTA and FQGTGA. V trimming: 3 bases; J trimming: 9 bases; junction bases outside the gene matches: 8. This CDR3 comprises 16 residues. CDR3 sequence (DNA): TGTGCCAGCAGCTTCTCGACTAGCGGGGGGCAGGGTGAGCAGTTCTTC. Translating gives CASSFSTSGGQGEQFF.

V gene TRBV6-1 combines with J gene TRBJ1-6; no reliable D call. The germline CDR1 and CDR2 sequences are MNHNS and SASEGT. The CDR3 runs to 14 residues. V lost 0 bases and J 7 bases, leaving 7 bases between the germline ends. In DNA, the CDR3 is TGTGCCAGCAGTGAAGCAGTCGCCAATTCACCCCTCCACTTT. Encoded protein: CASSEAVANSPLHF.

The chain employs TRBV30 and TRBJ2-7; D uncertain. Germline CDR1 reads GTSNPN; CDR2 reads SVGIG (reference sequence). The CDR3 is 12 amino acids. V lost 3 bases and J lost 2, with 8 bases in between. Here the CDR3 reads CAWSRVAYEQYF. DNA for the CDR3: TGTGCCTGGAGCCGGGTAGCCTACGAGCAGTACTTC.

This chain links TRBV7-9 with TRBJ1-1, with 10 bases fitting TRBD1. Germline assignment: CDR1 SEHNR and CDR2 FQNEAQ (reference sequence). The CDR3 length is 16 residues. V gave up 3 bases and J gave up 0 bases; unmatched junction bases: 4. The CDR3 sequence: CASSLGQGKVNTEAFF. CDR3 nucleotide sequence: TGTGCCAGCAGCTTGGGACAGGGGAAGGTGAACACTGAAGCTTTCTTT. The whole variable domain, remainder taken from reference TRBV7-9 and TRBJ1-1, is DTGVSQNPRHKITKRGQNVTFRCDPISEHNRLYWYRQTLGQGPEFLTYFQNEAQLEKSRLLSDRFSAERPKGSFSTLEIQRTEQGDSAMYLCASSLGQGKVNTEAFFGQGTRLTVV.

The CDR3 sequence: CASSPNGQGTGNTIYF. CDR3 DNA sequence: TGTGCCAGCTCACCGAACGGACAGGGTACAGGAAACACCATATATTTT. The chain employs TRBV18 and TRBJ1-3; 8 positions match TRBD1. V lost 3 bases to trimming and J lost 4 bases; unmatched junction nucleotides: 8. Germline assignment: CDR1 KGHSH and CDR2 LQKENI. This CDR3 spans 16 amino acids.